This TCR beta chain is drawn from a study of graft-versus-host responses after intestinal transplantation. Looking at the study overall: Recipients had multivisceral, liver-intestinal, or isolated intestinal transplants. Induction with anti-thymocyte globulin, then tacrolimus and steroids for approximately three years, was given to all recipients.

Study-wide points: Detection of GvH clones occurred in recipient marrow, and some had their first appearance in ileum or blood. When patients had graft-donor T cell macrochimerism, their allografts held high graft-versus-host to host-versus-graft clonal ratios.

Processing released intraepithelial and lamina propria lymphocytes from the graft tissue. Germline values: CDR1 MNHEY, CDR2 SMNVEV (reference sequence). The CDR3 sequence is 15 residues long. The V segment lost 3 bases and the J segment 6 bases; nucleotides outside the gene matches: 9. Measured with immunoSEQ multiplex PCR; TCRdb has only the in-frame clones, and not every one. The repertoire consists of roughly 16,000 clones, with around three fifths occurring once and the leading ten covering 9.5% to 15%. In regard to this clone: The antigen remains undetermined.

Sequenced here: ileum tissue, sampled 524 days after transplant. This sequence joins TRBV27 and TRBJ1-2, with TRBD1 identical over 8 bases. This TCR was sampled from a human patient who received an intestinal transplant, so some T cells may come from the graft donor. CDR3 nucleotides: TGTGCCAGCAGTTTTTGGTCCGACAGGGGAAATGGCTACACCTTC. Protein: CASSFWSDRGNGYTF.